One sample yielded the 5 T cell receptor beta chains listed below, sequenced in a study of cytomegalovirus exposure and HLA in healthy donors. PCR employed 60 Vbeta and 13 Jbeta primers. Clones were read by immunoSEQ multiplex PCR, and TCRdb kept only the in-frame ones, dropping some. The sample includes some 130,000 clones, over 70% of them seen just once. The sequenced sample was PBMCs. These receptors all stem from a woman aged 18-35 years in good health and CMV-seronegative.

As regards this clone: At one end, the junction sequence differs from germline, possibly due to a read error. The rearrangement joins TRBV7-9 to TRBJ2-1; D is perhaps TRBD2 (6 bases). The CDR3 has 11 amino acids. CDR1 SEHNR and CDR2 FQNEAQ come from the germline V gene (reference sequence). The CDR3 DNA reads TGTGCCAGCAGCTTAGCGCTGGAGGGCCTCTTC. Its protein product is CASSLALEGLF.

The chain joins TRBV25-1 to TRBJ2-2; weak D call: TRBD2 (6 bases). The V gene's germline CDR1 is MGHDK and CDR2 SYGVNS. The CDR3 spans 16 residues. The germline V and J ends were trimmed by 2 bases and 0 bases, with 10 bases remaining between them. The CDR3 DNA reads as TGTGCCAGCAGTGAACCTCGCGGGGCGAACACCGGGGAGCTGTTTTTT. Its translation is CASSEPRGANTGELFF.

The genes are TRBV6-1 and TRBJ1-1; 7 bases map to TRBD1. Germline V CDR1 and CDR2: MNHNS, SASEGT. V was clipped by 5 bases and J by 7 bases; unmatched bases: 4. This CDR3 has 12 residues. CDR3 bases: TGTGCCAGCAGTCTGGACAGGTTTGAAGCTTTCTTT. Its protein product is CASSLDRFEAFF.

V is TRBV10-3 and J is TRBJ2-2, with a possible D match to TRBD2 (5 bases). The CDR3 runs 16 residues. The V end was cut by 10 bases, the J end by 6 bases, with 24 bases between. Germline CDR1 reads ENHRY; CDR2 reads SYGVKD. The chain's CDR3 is CATSLITGGMAGELFF. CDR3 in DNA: TGTGCCACCTCATTAATAACCGGAGGCATGGCCGGGGAGCTGTTTTTT.

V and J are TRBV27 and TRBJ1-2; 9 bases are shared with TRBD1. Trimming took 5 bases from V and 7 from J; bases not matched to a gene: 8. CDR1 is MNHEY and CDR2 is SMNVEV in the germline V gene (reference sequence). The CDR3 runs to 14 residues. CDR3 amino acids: CASSARTGEGGYTF. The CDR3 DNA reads TGTGCCAGCAGTGCTCGGACAGGGGAGGGTGGCTACACCTTC.